The next 8 T cell receptor beta chains were all read from a single sample in a study of blood T cell repertoires in COVID-19. The assay was immunoSEQ multiplex PCR, and TCRdb's table has in-frame clones only and misses some. The sample lists 250,000 to 300,000 clones, about nine tenths occurring once. The sample comprised peripheral blood. These receptors were collected from a woman between 25 and 40 years old with COVID-19, enrolled during active disease.

This clone has a handful of counts. The V gene is TRBV15, the J gene TRBJ1-2, with D possibly matching TRBD1 (6 bases). This CDR3 has 13 amino acids. V lost 4 bases and J 4 bases, leaving 10 bases between the germline ends. Germline lookup yields CDR1 LNHNV and CDR2 YYDKDF (reference sequence). CDR3 protein: CATSTDSTYGYTF. In DNA, the CDR3 is TGTGCCACCAGCACGGACAGCACCTATGGCTACACCTTC.

This sequence joins TRBV11-2 and TRBJ2-3; weak D call: TRBD2 (7 bases). This CDR3 spans 19 amino acids. Trimming cost V 5 bases and J 1 base, with 25 bases left between them. The germline CDR1 and CDR2 sequences are SGHAT and FQNNGV. CDR3 bases: TGTGCCAGCAGCCACCCCCCCTGGGGGCGGGCGGGAGGCACAGATACGCAGTATTTT. Translation: CASSHPPWGRAGGTDTQYF. The full variable domain, rest sourced from reference TRBV11-2 and TRBJ2-3, is EAGVAQSPRYKIIEKRQSVAFWCNPISGHATLYWYQQILGQGPKLLIQFQNNGVVDDSQLPKDRFSAERLKGVDSTLKIQPAKLEDSAVYLCASSHPPWGRAGGTDTQYFGPGTRLTVL.

V usage is TRBV6-2 or TRBV6-3 and J usage is TRBJ2-3, with 13 bases aligning to TRBD2. J lost 5 bases, V lost 2 bases, and 7 bases had no gene match. This CDR3 has 17 residues. From germline, CDR1 is MNHEY and CDR2 SVGEGT. CDR3 sequence reads: CASSYPTSGGSGDTQYF. The CDR3 coding sequence is TGTGCCAGCAGTTACCCGACTAGCGGGGGGTCTGGAGATACGCAGTATTTT.

This chain uses TRBV13 with TRBJ1-1; 8 nucleotides line up with TRBD1. The V gene's germline CDR1 is PRHDT and CDR2 FYEKMQ (reference sequence). The CDR3 contains 13 residues. After removal of 5 bases from V and 8 bases from J, the junction contained 7 bases not matched to a gene. The CDR3 spells CASSLRGQEEAFF. The CDR3 nucleotides read TGTGCCAGCAGCCTTAGGGGACAGGAAGAAGCTTTCTTT.

J is TRBJ1-3 and V is TRBV4-1; no firm D call. Germline CDR1 reads MGHRA; CDR2 reads YSYEKL. Trimming took off 3 bases at V and 8 bases at J, with 14 bases between the two ends. This CDR3 spans 14 amino acids. The CDR3 DNA reads as TGCGCCAGCAGCCACGTCACGGTGGGCTACACCATATATTTT. Amino acids: CASSHVTVGYTIYF.

The table lists this clone with a few counts. The chain links TRBV2 to TRBJ2-7; 7 bases line up with TRBD1. The germline V gene has CDR1 SNHLY and CDR2 FYNNEI. The trim removed 4 bases at V and 2 bases at J, leaving 5 bases unmatched. The CDR3 consists of 14 residues. CDR3: CASSGQGITYEQYF. DNA of the CDR3: TGTGCCAGCAGTGGACAGGGAATCACCTACGAGCAGTACTTC.

The rearrangement joins TRBV27 to TRBJ2-7; 10 bases are a match to TRBD1. The CDR3 totals 14 residues. V trimming: 5 bases; J trimming: 4 bases; junction bases outside the gene matches: 5. Germline V gene sequence: CDR1 MNHEY, CDR2 SMNVEV (reference sequence). The CDR3 spells CASSRRDRGYEQYF. The CDR3 DNA follows: TGTGCCAGCAGTCGCCGGGACAGGGGTTACGAGCAGTACTTC.

The chain has TRBV5-1 and TRBJ1-6; 7 nucleotides agree with TRBD1. J gave up 8 bases and V 4 bases, and 12 bases lay outside the gene matches. This CDR3 has 16 residues. Germline CDR1 is SGHRS and CDR2 is YFSETQ. The CDR3 DNA is TGCGCCAGCAGCGCCTCTAGGGGGCTGTTGGATTCACCCCTCCACTTT. Encoded protein: CASSASRGLLDSPLHF.